Shown below are 24 T cell receptor beta chains from a single sample sequenced in a study of long-term antiretroviral therapy in people with HIV. The authors ran the immunoSEQ assay, v3.0, at survey level. Some clones are missing from TCRdb's copy, which holds only in-frame ones; the method was immunoSEQ multiplex PCR. In the table there are roughly 30,000 clones, 85% of which are singletons. The sequences come from unsorted PBMCs, collected 4.8 years after starting antiretroviral therapy. These receptors all come from a man aged 35 to 55 with HIV.

The V call is TRBV19, the J call TRBJ1-5; D not resolved. V lost 5 bases and J lost 2, with 13 bases in between. This CDR3 has 15 amino acids. CDR1 and CDR2 from the germline V gene are LNHDA and SQIVND (reference sequence). The CDR3: CASSGEGVGNQPQHF. The CDR3 coding sequence is TGTGCCAGTAGTGGTGAGGGAGTGGGCAATCAGCCCCAGCATTTT.

The chain combines TRBV5-1 with TRBJ2-3; 8 bases fit TRBD2. The germline CDR1 and CDR2 sequences are SGHRS and YFSETQ. Trimming removed 4 bases from V and 2 bases from J; junction bases left unmatched: 12. The CDR3 runs 17 residues. The CDR3 region has the DNA TGCGCCAGCAGCGTGACTAGCGCCACATCCTTCACAGATACGCAGTATTTT. Its translation: CASSVTSATSFTDTQYF.

The chain carries TRBV5-8 and TRBJ2-2; D gene unclear. Trimming stripped 1 base from V and 5 bases from J, with 12 bases between. This CDR3 region has 15 residues. Germline assignment: CDR1 SGHTS and CDR2 YDEGEE. The CDR3 protein is CASSLTEVRTGELFF. The CDR3 region has the DNA TGTGCCAGCAGCTTGACAGAGGTCCGGACCGGGGAGCTGTTTTTT.

The chain is built from TRBV14 and TRBJ2-7; no clear D. Trimming shortened V by 0 bases and J by 2 bases, and 11 bases separated the two germline ends. Germline V gene sequence: CDR1 SGHDN, CDR2 FVKESK. The CDR3 has 15 amino acids. The CDR3 DNA reads as TGTGCCAGCAGCCAAGATCACGGCCCAACCTACGAGCAGTACTTC. Its protein product is CASSQDHGPTYEQYF.

This chain joins TRBV7-3 and TRBJ1-5; D perhaps matches TRBD1 (5 bases). The ends were cut back, 2 bases at V and 2 bases at J, with 22 bases in the middle. The germline V gene has CDR1 SGHTA and CDR2 FQGTGA. The CDR3 runs to 19 residues. The CDR3 DNA reads as TGTGCCAGCAGCTTACTTGAATCCGGGACCCTTATCGGCAATCAGCCCCAGCATTTT. It specifies CASSLLESGTLIGNQPQHF.

CDR3 coding DNA: TGTGCCAGCAGGGGGCTAGGAGCTAACTATGGCTACACCTTC. Translating it yields CASRGLGANYGYTF. The chain uses TRBV6-1 and TRBJ1-2; a possible D gene is TRBD1 (5 bases). CDR3 size: 14 residues. V was clipped by 6 bases and J by 0 bases, with 11 bases between them. Germline values: CDR1 MNHNS, CDR2 SASEGT.

The genes are TRBV13 and TRBJ2-7; D could derive from TRBD1 or TRBD2 (5 bases each). With 3 bases removed from V and 2 bases from J, the gap between germline ends came to 14 bases. Germline lookup yields CDR1 PRHDT and CDR2 FYEKMQ (reference sequence). The CDR3 totals 15 residues. The CDR3 is CASSFTPGPPYEQYF. DNA for the CDR3: TGTGCCAGCAGCTTCACCCCGGGACCCCCCTACGAGCAGTACTTC. The complete variable domain, with remaining parts taken from reference TRBV13 and TRBJ2-7, reads AAGVIQSPRHLIKEKRETATLKCYPIPRHDTVYWYQQGPGQDPQFLISFYEKMQSDKGSIPDRFSAQQFSDYHSELNMSSLELGDSALYFCASSFTPGPPYEQYFGPGTRLTVT.

The chain links TRBV2 to TRBJ2-5; no firm D call. With 7 bases removed from V and 5 bases from J, the gap between germline ends came to 14 bases. Per germline, CDR1 SNHLY and CDR2 FYNNEI. CDR3 length: 13 residues. CDR3 bases: TGTGCCAGCAACCAGTGGGTGGGGGAGACCCAGTACTTC. This translates into CASNQWVGETQYF.

This chain links TRBV9 with TRBJ2-7; 7 bases agree with TRBD2. In germline, CDR1 is SGDLS, CDR2 YYNGEE. The length of the CDR3 is 15 residues. Unmatched junction bases numbered 7, after V lost 1 base and J lost 3 bases. CDR3 protein: CASSVRSGALYEQYF. The CDR3 DNA is TGTGCCAGCAGCGTACGGAGCGGGGCACTCTACGAGCAGTACTTC.

The chain joins TRBV30 to TRBJ1-6, with TRBD1 identical over 7 bases. The V and J ends lost 0 bases and 6 bases, in that order; junction bases with no gene match: 14. Germline V gene data show CDR1 as GTSNPN and CDR2 as SVGIG (reference sequence). The CDR3 contains 18 residues. The CDR3 DNA reads as TGTGCCTGGAGTGTAGGGGGACAGAGCCTCGGTGGTAATTCACCCCTCCACTTT. Amino acid sequence: CAWSVGGQSLGGNSPLHF.

The count of this clone is one. The chain carries TRBV5-6 and TRBJ2-1; D may be TRBD2 (6 bases). Germline-derived CDR1 and CDR2 are SGHDT and YYEEEE. V was pared by 4 bases and J by 8 bases, with 13 bases between. The CDR3 runs 13 residues. In DNA form, the CDR3 reads TGTGCCAGCAGCACCGGGGGTATGGATGAGCAGTTCTTC. Amino acids: CASSTGGMDEQFF.

The genes are TRBV27 and TRBJ1-1; D is perhaps TRBD1 (5 bases). V gave up 8 bases and J gave up 3 bases, with 16 bases separating them. The CDR3 sequence is 14 residues long. Germline V lookup: CDR1 MNHEY, CDR2 SMNVEV (reference sequence). The CDR3 reads CASQEGMFDTEAFF. The DNA of the CDR3 is TGTGCCAGCCAGGAGGGGATGTTTGACACTGAAGCTTTCTTT.

The gene calls are TRBV9 and TRBJ2-7; D gene unclear. CDR3 length: 13 amino acids. The ends were cut back, 0 bases at V and 6 bases at J, with 10 bases in the middle. Germline assignment: CDR1 SGDLS and CDR2 YYNGEE. The CDR3 region has the DNA TGTGCCAGCAGCGTAGGTGGTGCCGCCGAGCAGTACTTC. Amino acids: CASSVGGAAEQYF.

CDR3 DNA sequence: TGTGCCAGCAGCCCACGGGGACAGCCCTATGGCTACACCTTC. Protein sequence: CASSPRGQPYGYTF. The J gene is TRBJ1-2, the V gene TRBV5-4; 7 positions match TRBD1. The trim removed 4 bases at V and 4 bases at J, leaving 7 bases unmatched. The CDR3 sequence is 14 residues long. Germline CDR1 is SGHNT and CDR2 is YYREEE (reference sequence).

The sample holds one count of this clone. This chain uses TRBV7-8 with TRBJ2-7; D ambiguous. The ends were cut back, 0 bases at V and 0 bases at J, with 6 bases in the middle. The CDR3 has 14 residues. Germline V gene lookup returns CDR1 SGHVS and CDR2 FQNEAQ. The chain's CDR3 is CASSLAGPSYEQYF. Here the CDR3 DNA reads TGTGCCAGCAGCTTAGCCGGACCCTCCTACGAGCAGTACTTC.

The chain has TRBV6-5 and TRBJ2-7; D is unclear. Germline V CDR1 and CDR2: MNHEY, SVGAGI. V lost 0 bases, J lost 2 bases, and 14 bases lay in between. This CDR3 has 16 amino acids. The CDR3 nucleotides read TGTGCCAGCAGTTACTCGACCGGCCCGCAACCCTACGAGCAGTACTTC. Its protein product is CASSYSTGPQPYEQYF.

The chain has TRBV18 and TRBJ2-5; D is unresolved. The CDR3 runs 12 residues. Trimming shortened V by 1 base and J by 5 bases, and 5 bases separated the two germline ends. The germline CDR1 and CDR2 sequences are KGHSH and LQKENI. CDR3 coding DNA: TGTGCCAGCTCACCACAAGCCGAGACCCAGTACTTC. Its translation: CASSPQAETQYF.

The rearrangement links TRBV5-4 to TRBJ2-3; TRBD2 aligns across 8 bases. Losses at the gene ends were 5 bases for V and 2 bases for J; bases not matched to a gene: 7. Germline assignment: CDR1 SGHNT and CDR2 YYREEE (reference sequence). There are 15 residues in the CDR3. CDR3 in amino acids: CASRDQRGSTDTQYF. CDR3 bases: TGTGCCAGCAGGGACCAGCGGGGGTCCACAGATACGCAGTATTTT.

The count of this clone is one. The genes are TRBV7-9 and TRBJ2-2; 7 bases fit TRBD1. V was clipped by 3 bases and J by 6 bases; unmatched bases: 4. Germline V lookup: CDR1 SEHNR, CDR2 FQNEAQ (reference sequence). The CDR3 consists of 14 residues. The CDR3 DNA reads as TGTGCCAGCAGCTTCCTGCAGGGGGCCGGGGAGCTGTTTTTT. The encoded protein is CASSFLQGAGELFF.

The CDR3 DNA follows: TGTGCCAGCAGCTTAGGAACCGCAGAGAATGAAAAACTGTTTTTT. Translated, it gives CASSLGTAENEKLFF. The V gene is TRBV11-2, the J gene TRBJ1-4; D ambiguous. This CDR3 has 15 amino acids. The V gene's germline CDR1 is SGHAT and CDR2 FQNNGV. V was clipped by 1 base and J by 5 bases, with 11 bases between them.

V is TRBV19 and J is TRBJ1-1; D remains ambiguous. V was trimmed by 3 bases and J by 0 bases, leaving 2 bases between them. In germline, CDR1 is LNHDA, CDR2 SQIVND (reference sequence). This CDR3 contains 12 residues. CDR3 in amino acids: CASSMVNTEAFF. Written as DNA, the CDR3 is TGTGCCAGTAGTATGGTGAACACTGAAGCTTTCTTT.

The chain joins TRBV5-1 to TRBJ2-1, with D hard to call. The CDR3 runs 14 residues. The V end was cut by 0 bases, the J end by 5 bases, with 9 bases between. Germline CDR1 SGHRS, CDR2 YFSETQ. CDR3 protein: CASSLVQSNNEQFF. CDR3 coding DNA: TGCGCCAGCAGCTTGGTTCAGTCAAACAATGAGCAGTTCTTC.

V and J are TRBV10-3 and TRBJ2-7, with 10 bases identical to TRBD1. V shed 2 bases and J 7 bases; nucleotides not matched to a gene: 8. Germline V gives CDR1 ENHRY, CDR2 SYGVKD. The length of the CDR3 is 15 residues. The CDR3 protein is CAISEPRDRGGEQYF. The CDR3 region has the DNA TGTGCCATCAGTGAGCCCCGGGACAGGGGAGGTGAGCAGTACTTC.

CDR3 in DNA: TGTGCCAGCAGCTTAGCGTCCCGCTACGAGCAGTACTTC. As protein: CASSLASRYEQYF. V and J are TRBV7-9 and TRBJ2-7; D gene ambiguous. This CDR3 region has 13 residues. The V gene lost 0 bases and the J gene lost 3 bases, with 6 bases spanning the gap. From germline, CDR1 is SEHNR and CDR2 FQNEAQ (reference sequence).